These 30 T cell receptor beta chains share one sample of origin, sequenced in a study of early T cells in non-severe SARS-CoV-2 infection. TCRdb re-called the 5' RACE reads through MiXCR, storing one row per CDR3 protein. The repertoire has around 53,000 distinct CDR3 sequences, around 10% of them found once; the top ten carry about 2.4%. The sample in question was whole blood, obtained at baseline. The receptors shown here come from an adult who was a healthcare worker with PCR-confirmed SARS-CoV-2 infection or an uninfected control (not recorded which).

This clonotype turned up a few times. Here the CDR3 DNA reads TGTGCCAGCAGCCCCGGGACAACCTCTAACTATGGCTACACCTTC. Translation gives CASSPGTTSNYGYTF. The genes are TRBV11-3 and TRBJ1-2, with a tentative D call TRBD1 (6 bases). Germline V CDR1 and CDR2: SGHNT, YENEEA. This CDR3 is 15 amino acids long. V lost 5 bases and J 0 bases, leaving 13 bases between the germline ends.

This clonotype was detected only a few times. The J gene is TRBJ2-3, the V gene TRBV11-2, with TRBD2 identical over 11 bases. Germline CDR1 and CDR2: SGHAT and FQNNGV. J lost 6 bases, V lost 6 bases, and 8 bases had no gene match. This CDR3 is built from 15 residues. CDR3 in amino acids: CASSTATSGSDTQYF. DNA for the CDR3: TGTGCCAGCAGTACAGCAACTAGCGGGAGCGATACGCAGTATTTT.

The chain couples TRBV27 to TRBJ2-7, with D possibly matching TRBD2 (5 bases). Germline-derived CDR1 and CDR2 are MNHEY and SMNVEV (reference sequence). This CDR3 contains 14 residues. Between the trimmed V and J ends, which lost 3 bases and 3 bases, there was a span of 12 bases. CDR3 bases: TGTGCCAGCAGTTTCGCTAGCTGGAGCTACGAGCAGTACTTC. It encodes CASSFASWSYEQYF.

J is TRBJ2-5 and V is TRBV7-6; D is unresolved. With 3 bases removed from V and 5 bases from J, the gap between germline ends came to 4 bases. The CDR3 has 11 residues. CDR1 SGHVS and CDR2 FNYEAQ come from the germline V gene. CDR3 region: CASSFDETQYF. Here the CDR3 DNA reads TGTGCCAGCAGCTTTGACGAGACCCAGTACTTC.

This clonotype was picked up many times. The V and J genes are TRBV28 and TRBJ2-5, with 10 bases matching TRBD1. Per germline, CDR1 MDHEN and CDR2 SYDVKM. There are 13 residues in the CDR3. J lost 5 bases, V lost 4 bases, and 1 base had no gene match. CDR3 residues: CASSSGQGETQYF. CDR3 nucleotide sequence: TGTGCCAGCAGTTCGGGACAGGGGGAGACCCAGTACTTC. Supplemented by reference TRBV28 and TRBJ2-5, the full variable domain reads DVKVTQSSRYLVKRTGEKVFLECVQDMDHENMFWYRQDPGLGLRLIYFSYDVKMKEKGDIPEGYSVSREKKERFSLILESASTNQTSMYLCASSSGQGETQYFGPGTRLLVL.

This clonotype was seen ten or more times. The gene calls are TRBV7-2 and TRBJ2-7, with D perhaps TRBD1 or TRBD2 (5 bases each). CDR3 length: 14 amino acids. With 1 base removed from V and 4 bases from J, the gap between germline ends came to 11 bases. Germline CDR1 SGHTA, CDR2 FQGNSA. Here the CDR3 DNA reads TGTGCCAGCAGCTTAGATGGGGGTCGTTACGAGCAGTACTTC. It translates to CASSLDGGRYEQYF.

At least ten counts were recorded for this clonotype. The rearrangement links TRBV28 to TRBJ1-2; D ambiguous. The CDR3 is made up of 11 amino acids. Germline V gene data show CDR1 as MDHEN and CDR2 as SYDVKM. The V and J ends lost 4 bases and 4 bases respectively, with 4 bases between them. The CDR3 region has the DNA TGTGCCAGCAGTTCGATCTATGGCTACACCTTC. Translating it yields CASSSIYGYTF.

The V and J genes are TRBV27 and TRBJ2-7, with a tentative D call TRBD1 (6 bases). This CDR3 spans 15 amino acids. V lost 6 bases, J lost 0 bases, and 15 bases lay in between. CDR1 is MNHEY and CDR2 is SMNVEV in the germline V gene (reference sequence). CDR3 region: CASSFIGQTSYEQYF. CDR3 coding DNA: TGTGCCAGCAGCTTTATTGGACAGACCTCCTACGAGCAGTACTTC.

This clonotype was seen more than once but under ten times. This chain joins TRBV20-1 and TRBJ2-1, with D perhaps TRBD2 (6 bases). The CDR3 contains 15 residues. V was clipped by 7 bases and J by 7 bases, with 23 bases between them. Germline V gene data show CDR1 as DFQATT and CDR2 as SNEGSKA (reference sequence). The CDR3 reads CSVKTLSGESNEQFF. The DNA of the CDR3 is TGCAGTGTCAAGACCCTTAGCGGAGAGAGTAATGAGCAGTTCTTC.

The chain employs TRBV15 and TRBJ2-2; D might be TRBD2 (5 bases). Trimming left V 5 bases short and J 6 bases short, with 10 bases between. The CDR3 covers 13 residues. CDR1 is LNHNV, CDR2 YYDKDF, per germline (reference sequence). Here the CDR3 reads CATSVFGAGELFF. The CDR3 coding sequence is TGTGCCACCAGCGTGTTCGGGGCCGGGGAGCTGTTTTTT.

This clonotype has a handful of counts. The CDR3 loop reads CASSSKATNEKLFF. CDR3 in DNA: TGTGCCAGCAGCTCAAAAGCCACTAATGAAAAACTGTTTTTT. This sequence joins TRBV5-4 and TRBJ1-4, with D uncertain. This CDR3 has 14 residues. Looked up from germline, CDR1 is SGHNT and CDR2 is YYREEE (reference sequence). The V end was cut by 3 bases, the J end by 2 bases, with 8 bases between.

The V gene is TRBV12-3 or TRBV12-4, the J gene TRBJ2-4; D may be TRBD2 (5 bases). The CDR3 has 14 amino acids. V lost 7 bases to trimming and J lost 0 bases, with 10 bases between them. The CDR3 sequence: CASKGGLAKNIQYF. The CDR3, as DNA: TGTGCCAGCAAAGGCGGACTAGCCAAAAACATTCAGTACTTC.

This chain links TRBV28 with TRBJ1-2; maybe TRBD1 (5 bases). Deletions cut 10 bases from V and 4 bases from J, with 10 bases between. This CDR3 comprises 11 residues. Germline assignment: CDR1 MDHEN and CDR2 SYDVKM. CDR3 nucleotides: TGTGCCACCAGGGCCCCCTATGGCTACACCTTC. Protein: CATRAPYGYTF.

This clonotype was seen a handful of times. The chain carries TRBV4-3 and TRBJ1-3; D is ambiguous. The CDR3 consists of 14 residues. The germline V gene has CDR1 LGHNA and CDR2 YSLEER. V was shortened by 1 base and J by 3 bases, with 7 bases between the two germline ends. The CDR3 is CASSQGLGGNTIYF. The CDR3 nucleotides are TGCGCCAGCAGCCAAGGACTCGGTGGAAACACCATATATTTT.

This clonotype was counted many times. The rearrangement uses TRBV12-3 or TRBV12-4 and TRBJ2-2; D unresolved. V lost 5 bases, J lost 4 bases, and 5 bases lay in between. CDR3 length: 12 residues. The CDR3 region is CASSVGTGELFF. CDR3 coding DNA: TGTGCCAGCAGTGTAGGCACCGGGGAGCTGTTTTTT.

This clonotype was counted a few times. V is TRBV18 and J is TRBJ2-4; 9 nucleotides agree with TRBD2. There are 16 residues in the CDR3. Unmatched junction bases numbered 16, after V lost 6 bases and J lost 10 bases. The germline gives CDR1 KGHSH, CDR2 LQKENI. The CDR3 loop reads CASSPGTSQPAGIQYF. The CDR3 DNA follows: TGTGCCAGCTCGCCCGGGACTAGCCAACCGGCGGGGATTCAGTACTTC.

This clonotype was recorded a few times. The chain uses TRBV12-3 or TRBV12-4 and TRBJ2-3, with D possibly matching TRBD1 (5 bases). Trimming removed 3 bases from V and 0 bases from J, with 10 bases in between. The CDR3 consists of 15 residues. The CDR3 protein is CASSLGHPSTDTQYF. The DNA for the CDR3 is TGTGCCAGCAGTTTGGGGCACCCTAGCACAGATACGCAGTATTTT.

The V and J genes are TRBV20-1 and TRBJ2-3; 8 bases fit TRBD2. V lost 4 bases and J lost 4; bases outside the gene matches: 7. CDR3 size: 14 residues. CDR1 and CDR2 from the germline V gene are DFQATT and SNEGSKA (reference sequence). The CDR3 sequence is CSANSGRAADTQYF. CDR3 DNA sequence: TGCAGTGCTAACTCCGGGAGGGCCGCAGATACGCAGTATTTT.

The chain couples TRBV28 to TRBJ2-3; possibly TRBD1 or TRBD2 for D (6 bases each). The germline V gene has CDR1 MDHEN and CDR2 SYDVKM. The CDR3 has 16 amino acids. The germline V and J ends were trimmed by 6 bases and 2 bases, with 18 bases remaining between them. CDR3 bases: TGTGCCAGCAGCTCTTGGGGGGCTACCCCCACAGATACGCAGTATTTT. The encoded protein is CASSSWGATPTDTQYF.

This clonotype was counted ten times or more. V gene TRBV28 combines with J gene TRBJ1-3, with unresolved D. The CDR3 loop spans 14 amino acids. The V gene's germline CDR1 is MDHEN and CDR2 SYDVKM. Trimming left V 5 bases short and J 0 bases short, with 8 bases between. The CDR3 spells CASSGPSSGNTIYF. The CDR3 DNA reads as TGTGCCAGCAGTGGGCCTAGCTCTGGAAACACCATATATTTT.

The sample holds a few counts of this clonotype. The chain carries TRBV5-4 and TRBJ1-2; D is unclear. CDR1 is SGHNT and CDR2 is YYREEE in the germline V gene (reference sequence). This CDR3 region has 15 residues. With 2 bases removed from V and 0 bases from J, the gap between germline ends came to 11 bases. The CDR3 is CASSFGDGANYGYTF. The CDR3 DNA is TGTGCCAGCAGCTTCGGGGATGGAGCTAACTATGGCTACACCTTC.

This clonotype came up many times. The CDR3 here is CASSLVWDRVDEQFF. The CDR3 DNA follows: TGTGCCAGCAGCTTAGTTTGGGACAGGGTAGATGAGCAGTTCTTC. The chain links TRBV7-6 to TRBJ2-1, with 9 nucleotides matching TRBD1. The V gene end was trimmed by 1 base and the J gene end by 8 bases; junction bases not matched to a gene: 6. The germline CDR1 and CDR2 sequences are SGHVS and FNYEAQ. The length of the CDR3 is 15 residues.

The sample holds many counts of this clonotype. The J gene is TRBJ2-1, the V gene TRBV5-1, with 12 positions matching TRBD1. The CDR3 is 15 amino acids. Germline CDR1 SGHRS, CDR2 YFSETQ. Trimming at V came to 4 bases and at J to 5 bases, leaving 4 bases not matched to a gene. CDR3 DNA: TGCGCCAGCAGCGGGACAGGGGGCCGCAACAATGAGCAGTTCTTC. Its translation: CASSGTGGRNNEQFF.

With respect to this clonotype: Lacking the conserved final phenylalanine or tryptophan, this CDR3 likely reflects a read error. The chain has TRBV7-6 and TRBJ2-1, with 10 bases lining up with TRBD1. Germline lookup yields CDR1 SGHVS and CDR2 FNYEAQ. The CDR3 has 15 amino acids. Trimming cost V 5 bases and J 8 bases; bases outside gene matches: 9. The DNA of the CDR3 is TGTGCCAGCAGCCCAAGGACAGGGGGTATCGATGAGCAGTTCCTC. Protein product: CASSPRTGGIDEQFL.

This clonotype has ten or more counts. V usage is TRBV7-9 and J usage is TRBJ1-1, with D unclear. V shed 4 bases and J shed 1 base, with 13 bases lying between them. Per the germline V gene, CDR1 is SEHNR and CDR2 is FQNEAQ (reference sequence). The CDR3 length is 15 residues. For the CDR3, the DNA is TGTGCCAGCAGCTCGTCGGGGATGTCGAACACTGAAGCTTTCTTT. Amino acid sequence: CASSSSGMSNTEAFF.

This clonotype was observed at least ten times. The rearrangement joins TRBV29-1 to TRBJ2-1, with 12 bases matching TRBD2. The CDR3 extends over 14 amino acids. The J segment lost 12 bases and the V segment lost 7 bases, leaving 13 bases of the junction unmatched. Germline CDR1 reads SQVTM; CDR2 reads ANQGSEA. The CDR3 sequence is CSGKLAGGRVGQFF. The DNA for the CDR3 is TGCAGCGGAAAACTAGCGGGAGGCCGTGTGGGGCAGTTCTTC.

The sample holds many counts of this clonotype. CDR3 amino acids: CSARDRERELLTHEQFF. CDR3 coding DNA: TGCAGTGCTAGAGACCGAGAGCGGGAGCTCTTAACCCATGAGCAGTTCTTC. The genes are TRBV20-1 and TRBJ2-1; 8 nucleotides match TRBD2. This CDR3 has 17 amino acids. Trimming cost V 0 bases and J 8 bases; bases outside gene matches: 15. The V gene's germline CDR1 is DFQATT and CDR2 SNEGSKA (reference sequence).

The rearrangement uses TRBV7-2 and TRBJ2-3, with TRBD2 matching over 9 bases. CDR1 SGHTA and CDR2 FQGNSA come from the germline V gene. With 5 bases clipped from V and 6 bases from J, the junction kept 12 bases outside the gene matches. CDR3 size: 16 residues. The CDR3, as DNA: TGTGCCAGCAGCAACAGACTAGCGGAGGCTGGGGATACGCAGTATTTT. Translated, it gives CASSNRLAEAGDTQYF.

This clonotype was seen more than once but under ten times. The chain combines TRBV11-2 with TRBJ2-5; 10 positions agree with TRBD2. Trimming removed 5 bases from V and 4 bases from J; junction bases left unmatched: 13. The CDR3 contains 17 residues. Germline lookup yields CDR1 SGHAT and CDR2 FQNNGV. The CDR3 here is CASSLSRSSGSRETQYF. The CDR3 nucleotides are TGTGCCAGCAGCCTCTCGAGGTCTAGCGGGAGCCGAGAGACCCAGTACTTC.

The chain has TRBV7-9 and TRBJ2-3; 10 bases align to TRBD2. The CDR3 contains 13 residues. Germline-derived CDR1 and CDR2 are SEHNR and FQNEAQ (reference sequence). The V and J ends lost 10 bases and 3 bases, in that order; junction bases with no gene match: 4. CDR3 DNA: TGTGCCAACGAACTAGCGGGAACAGATACGCAGTATTTT. It is translated as CANELAGTDTQYF.